This T cell receptor beta chain was found in a study of OX40 agonist ivuxolimab in advanced cancers. Overall study context: Six ivuxolimab dose levels, 0.01 to 10 mg/kg, were given intravenously every 2 weeks. Study-wide points: Blood T cells, both CD4+ and CD8+, expanded clonally by week 6 at 0.1 to 3.0 mg/kg.

V was pared by 5 bases and J by 5 bases, with 15 bases of the junction left unmatched. Per the germline V gene, CDR1 is SNHLY and CDR2 is FYNNEI. There are 18 residues in the CDR3. Clones were read by immunoSEQ multiplex PCR, and TCRdb kept only the in-frame ones, dropping some. The data show more than 60,000 clones, about 81% seen once. Remarks on this clone: Its antigen is not identified.

This receptor was obtained from an adult with an advanced solid tumor such as melanoma, head and neck, liver or kidney cancer. Sequenced here: CD4+ or CD8+ T cells sorted from blood, sampled in a trial of the OX40 agonist ivuxolimab. The chain employs TRBV2 and TRBJ1-1, with 12 nucleotides matching TRBD1. The CDR3 bases are TGTGCCAGCAGTACCCTAATGCCGGGACAGGGGGCGGGAACTGAAGCTTTCTTT. It translates to CASSTLMPGQGAGTEAFF.